The next 21 T cell receptor beta chains were all read from a single sample in a study of T cells in Graves' hyperthyroidism and ophthalmopathy. Researchers amplified the TCR beta CDR3 regions from RNA transcripts. The HTBI set primed first-round TCR CDR3 RT-PCR. TCRdb reprocessed the multiplex PCR reads via MiXCR and lists one record per CDR3 protein. Among around 340,000 distinct CDR3 sequences listed, about 18% were seen once. Material: blood. The receptors shown here come from a young woman with Graves' hyperthyroidism that later progressed to Graves' ophthalmopathy.

This clonotype was recorded at least ten times. The rearrangement links TRBV5-6 to TRBJ1-4; D gene uncertain. The germline CDR1 and CDR2 sequences are SGHDT and YYEEEE. CDR3 size: 14 residues. Trimming shortened V by 1 base and J by 5 bases, and 9 bases separated the two germline ends. The CDR3, as DNA: TGTGCCAGCAGCTTGAGGGTAGTGAATGAAAAACTGTTTTTT. Protein: CASSLRVVNEKLFF.

This clonotype was seen repeatedly, ten times or more. V gene TRBV29-1 combines with J gene TRBJ1-1; D is possibly TRBD1 (5 bases). With 2 bases removed from V and 1 base from J, the gap between germline ends came to 11 bases. The CDR3 sequence is 14 residues long. Germline lookup yields CDR1 SQVTM and CDR2 ANQGSEA. The CDR3 reads CSVEPPDRNTEAFF. The CDR3 DNA reads as TGCAGCGTTGAACCCCCCGACAGGAACACTGAAGCTTTCTTT. The whole variable domain, remainder taken from reference TRBV29-1 and TRBJ1-1, is SAVISQKPSRDICQRGTSLTIQCQVDSQVTMMFWYRQQPGQSLTLIATANQGSEATYESGFVIDKFPISRPNLTFSTLTVSNMSPEDSSIYLCSVEPPDRNTEAFFGQGTRLTVV.

The rearrangement links TRBV11-2 to TRBJ2-5; D unresolved. Germline V gene sequence: CDR1 SGHAT, CDR2 FQNNGV. V gave up 1 base and J gave up 2 bases, with 8 bases separating them. This CDR3 contains 14 residues. The CDR3 coding sequence is TGTGCCAGCAGCTTAGCAAGGCGGCAAGAGACCCAGTACTTC. Residues: CASSLARRQETQYF.

This clonotype was detected only a few times. One base away lies a much larger clone, so this may be a sequencing read error. The chain recombines TRBV6-1 with TRBJ2-7; D is unresolved. The CDR3 has 12 amino acids. Germline V lookup: CDR1 MNHNS, CDR2 SASEGT. Trimming removed 8 bases at V and 0 bases at J, with 8 bases between. CDR3: CASGHDSYEQYF. CDR3 sequence (DNA): TGTGCCAGCGGTCACGACTCCTACGAGCAGTACTTC.

To note about this clonotype: This may come from a read error, since a much larger clone is one base off. The CDR3 loop is CASNPGRAGEKLFF. The CDR3 DNA sequence: TGTGCCAGCAATCCAGGACGGGCGGGCGAAAAACTGTTTTTT. The gene calls are TRBV28 and TRBJ1-4; no clear D. The CDR3 length is 14 residues. The germline CDR1 and CDR2 sequences are MDHEN and SYDVKM. The ends were cut back, 7 bases at V and 8 bases at J, with 17 bases in the middle.

The table lists this clonotype with a few counts. The chain employs TRBV28 and TRBJ2-7; 7 nucleotides match TRBD1. With V trimmed by 4 bases and J by 0 bases, 6 bases remained unmatched. The CDR3 sequence is 15 residues long. The germline gives CDR1 MDHEN, CDR2 SYDVKM. This CDR3 is CASSYRGSVSYEQYF. The CDR3 coding sequence is TGTGCCAGCAGTTACAGGGGTTCTGTCTCCTACGAGCAGTACTTC.

The sample holds many counts of this clonotype. The rearrangement uses TRBV2 and TRBJ2-3, with TRBD1 matching over 12 bases. Germline lookup yields CDR1 SNHLY and CDR2 FYNNEI. The CDR3 sequence is 17 residues long. J gave up 5 bases and V 4 bases, and 10 bases lay outside the gene matches. CDR3 in DNA: TGTGCCAGCAGTGGGGGGACAGGGGGCGCGGTTGGAGATACGCAGTATTTT. This encodes CASSGGTGGAVGDTQYF. The full variable domain, completed using reference TRBV2 and TRBJ2-3, is EPEVTQTPSHQVTQMGQEVILRCVPISNHLYFYWYRQILGQKVEFLVSFYNNEISEKSEIFDDQFSVERPDGSNFTLKIRSTKLEDSAMYFCASSGGTGGAVGDTQYFGPGTRLTVL.

At least ten counts were recorded for this clonotype. The chain couples TRBV28 to TRBJ1-2; 9 bases map to TRBD1. V shed 4 bases and J 8 bases; nucleotides not matched to a gene: 17. This CDR3 spans 17 amino acids. Germline CDR1 is MDHEN and CDR2 is SYDVKM. The DNA for the CDR3 is TGTGCCAGCAGTTGCACAGGGACAGGGAACGGCTGCGAGGGCTACACCTTC. The encoded protein is CASSCTGTGNGCEGYTF.

At least ten counts were recorded for this clonotype. V usage is TRBV10-3 and J usage is TRBJ2-5; 8 bases match TRBD1. The CDR3 runs 17 residues. The V gene end was trimmed by 4 bases and the J gene end by 4 bases; junction bases not matched to a gene: 14. Per germline, CDR1 ENHRY and CDR2 SYGVKD. CDR3 protein: CAISAGAAGGTVETQYF. The CDR3 DNA follows: TGTGCCATCAGTGCTGGGGCGGCAGGGGGCACGGTAGAGACCCAGTACTTC.

At least ten counts were recorded for this clonotype. This chain joins TRBV20-1 and TRBJ1-2; 8 nucleotides line up with TRBD1. CDR1 and CDR2 (germline): DFQATT, SNEGSKA (reference sequence). The length of the CDR3 is 15 residues. V lost 0 bases to trimming and J lost 3 bases; unmatched junction nucleotides: 6. CDR3 region: CSARDQTGEDYGYTF. The CDR3 DNA follows: TGCAGTGCTAGAGATCAGACAGGGGAAGACTATGGCTACACCTTC.

This clonotype was seen many times. This chain connects TRBV2 to TRBJ2-7, with D perhaps matching TRBD1 (6 bases). V was clipped by 5 bases and J by 0 bases, with 14 bases between them. CDR3 size: 15 residues. Germline assignment: CDR1 SNHLY and CDR2 FYNNEI. Here the CDR3 DNA reads TGTGCCAGCAGTCGGTCCGGGACAAACTCCTACGAGCAGTACTTC. As protein: CASSRSGTNSYEQYF.

Concerning this clonotype: A much larger clone is a single base away; this may be a read error. The V call is TRBV12-3 or TRBV12-4, the J call TRBJ2-5, with D unresolved. CDR3 length: 13 amino acids. The V gene lost 7 bases and the J gene lost 0 bases, with 9 bases spanning the gap. The CDR3 loop is CASTTGNQETQYF. CDR3 sequence (DNA): TGTGCCAGCACCACGGGCAACCAAGAGACCCAGTACTTC.

This clonotype was found a few times. V and J are TRBV27 and TRBJ1-6, with D uncertain. The germline V gene encodes CDR1 MNHEY and CDR2 SMNVEV (reference sequence). This CDR3 has 15 amino acids. V gave up 6 bases and J gave up 3 bases, with 12 bases separating them. CDR3 protein: CASRFKVFYNSPLHF. In nucleotides, the CDR3 is TGTGCCAGCAGATTTAAGGTTTTCTATAATTCACCCCTCCACTTT.

This clonotype has ten or more counts. This rearrangement joins TRBV4-1 to TRBJ1-1; a possible D gene is TRBD1 (5 bases). Germline CDR1 reads MGHRA; CDR2 reads YSYEKL. V dropped 2 bases and J dropped 10 bases, with 17 bases sitting between them. The CDR3 contains 14 residues. CDR3 coding DNA: TGCGCCAGCAGCCAATTAACCAGGGAATCGAGAGCTTTCTTT. Translating it yields CASSQLTRESRAFF.

V gene TRBV3-1 combines with J gene TRBJ2-5; 7 bases agree with TRBD1. V dropped 6 bases and J dropped 0; count of bases not matched to a gene: 22. This CDR3 comprises 20 residues. Germline values: CDR1 LGHDT, CDR2 YNNKEL (reference sequence). CDR3 DNA: TGTGCCAGCAGTCACGACAGGGTAGTTGGCCCCCATTGGTACCAAGAGACCCAGTACTTC. Its protein is CASSHDRVVGPHWYQETQYF.

This clonotype occurred a few times. The chain combines TRBV19 with TRBJ2-4, with D possibly TRBD2 on 5 matching bases. CDR1 is LNHDA, CDR2 SQIVND, per germline (reference sequence). This CDR3 contains 18 residues. Trimming removed 7 bases from V and 4 bases from J, with 26 bases in between. Here the CDR3 DNA reads TGTGCCAGTACCCAAACCCTGGGGTCAGCGAGGGTTAAAAACATTCAGTACTTC. This encodes CASTQTLGSARVKNIQYF.

This clonotype was counted ten times or more. The chain couples TRBV20-1 to TRBJ2-5, with TRBD1 as a possible D gene (6 bases). V was trimmed by 0 bases and J by 5 bases, leaving 16 bases between them. Germline loops: CDR1 DFQATT, CDR2 SNEGSKA (reference sequence). The CDR3 totals 15 residues. DNA for the CDR3: TGCAGTGCTAGAGATCCAGGCCAGGGGTCCGAGACCCAGTACTTC. Protein sequence: CSARDPGQGSETQYF.

The V and J genes are TRBV19 and TRBJ1-1; D remains ambiguous. The V end lost 3 bases, the J end lost 6 bases, and 17 bases lay between the germline ends. The CDR3 has 15 amino acids. Germline CDR1 and CDR2: LNHDA and SQIVND (reference sequence). Here the CDR3 DNA reads TGTGCCAGTAGTATGACTGCTTGGCAGGAGTCTGAAGCTTTCTTT. Amino acid sequence: CASSMTAWQESEAFF.

This clonotype was seen at least ten times. This rearrangement joins TRBV2 to TRBJ2-5; D remains ambiguous. Germline-derived CDR1 and CDR2 are SNHLY and FYNNEI. CDR3 size: 12 residues. With 7 bases removed from V and 3 bases from J, the gap between germline ends came to 9 bases. The CDR3 region has the DNA TGTGCCAGCATTCGGGTGGAAGAGACCCAGTACTTC. It yields the protein CASIRVEETQYF.

The table lists this clonotype with a few counts. This chain joins TRBV20-1 and TRBJ2-3; D gene uncertain. The CDR3 spans 14 residues. The germline CDR1 and CDR2 sequences are DFQATT and SNEGSKA (reference sequence). V lost 3 bases and J 1 base, leaving 11 bases between the germline ends. Here the CDR3 DNA reads TGCAGTGCTAGCCCCCCCAGCGGCACAGATACGCAGTATTTT. This translates into CSASPPSGTDTQYF.

The table lists this clonotype with a few counts. Just one base apart from a much larger clone, this may be a read error. The chain combines TRBV6-2 or TRBV6-3 with TRBJ1-6, with TRBD1 as a possible D gene (6 bases). CDR3 length equals 15 residues. Germline lookup yields CDR1 MNHEY and CDR2 SVGEGT. As DNA, the CDR3 is TGTGCCAGCACCCGGGGGCTGGTATATAGTTCACCCCTCCACTTT. Amino acid sequence: CASTRGLVYSSPLHF.